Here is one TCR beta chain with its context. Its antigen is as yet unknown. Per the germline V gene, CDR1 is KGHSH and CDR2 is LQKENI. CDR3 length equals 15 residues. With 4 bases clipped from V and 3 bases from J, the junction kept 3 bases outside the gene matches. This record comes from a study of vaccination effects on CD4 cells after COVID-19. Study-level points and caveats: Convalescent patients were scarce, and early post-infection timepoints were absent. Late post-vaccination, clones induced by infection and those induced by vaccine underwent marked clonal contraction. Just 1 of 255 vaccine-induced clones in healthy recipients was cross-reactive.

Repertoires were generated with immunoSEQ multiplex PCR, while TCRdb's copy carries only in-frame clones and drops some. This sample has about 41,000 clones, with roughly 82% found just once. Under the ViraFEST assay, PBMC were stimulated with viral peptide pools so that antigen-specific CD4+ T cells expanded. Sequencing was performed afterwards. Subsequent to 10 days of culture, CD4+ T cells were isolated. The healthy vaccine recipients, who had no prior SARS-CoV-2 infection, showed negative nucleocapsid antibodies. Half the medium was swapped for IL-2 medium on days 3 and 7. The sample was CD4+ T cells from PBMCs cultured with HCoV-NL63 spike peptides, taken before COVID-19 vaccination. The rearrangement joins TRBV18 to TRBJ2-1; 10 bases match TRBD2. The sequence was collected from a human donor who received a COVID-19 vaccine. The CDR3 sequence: CASSRQRGGYNEQFF. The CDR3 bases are TGTGCCAGCTCACGTCAGCGGGGGGGCTACAATGAGCAGTTCTTC.